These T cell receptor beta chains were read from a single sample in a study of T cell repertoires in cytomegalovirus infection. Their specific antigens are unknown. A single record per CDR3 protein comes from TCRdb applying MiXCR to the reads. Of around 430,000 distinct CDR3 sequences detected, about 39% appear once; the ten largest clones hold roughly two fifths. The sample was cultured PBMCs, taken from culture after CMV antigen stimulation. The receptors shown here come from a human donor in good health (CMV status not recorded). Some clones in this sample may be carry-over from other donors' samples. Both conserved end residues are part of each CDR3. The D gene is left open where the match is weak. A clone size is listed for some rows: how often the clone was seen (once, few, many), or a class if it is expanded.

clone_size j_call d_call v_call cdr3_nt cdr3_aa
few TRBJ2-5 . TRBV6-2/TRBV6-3 TGTGCCAGCAGCCTACTAGAACAAGAGACCCAGTACTTC CASSLLEQETQYF
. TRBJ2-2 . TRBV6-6 TGTGCCAGCAGTCCCAACTCCGGCCAGATTAACACCGGGGAGCTGTTTTTT CASSPNSGQINTGELFF
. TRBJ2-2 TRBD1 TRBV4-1 TGCGCCAGCAGCCGGACAGGGGTATTGAGTGAGCTGTTTTTT CASSRTGVLSELFF
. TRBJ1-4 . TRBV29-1 TGCAGCGTGGCCAGGGATCGGACTAATGAAAAACTGTTTTTT CSVARDRTNEKLFF
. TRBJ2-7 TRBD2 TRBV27 TGTGCCAGCAGGACTAGCGGGGGAGCCTACGAGCAGTACTTC CASRTSGGAYEQYF
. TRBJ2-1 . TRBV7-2 TGTGCCAGCAGCTTTTACTGGGGCAATGAGCAGTTCTTC CASSFYWGNEQFF
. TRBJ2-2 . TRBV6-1 TGTGCCAGCGGCGACGGCGGGGAGCTGTTTTTT CASGDGGELFF
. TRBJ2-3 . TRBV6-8 TGTGCCAGCAGTTACCCCAGGGGGGGGGGCACAGATACGCAGTATTTT CASSYPRGGGTDTQYF
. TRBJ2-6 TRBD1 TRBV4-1 TGCGCCAGCAGCCGAAGACAGGGTCTCATGAAGCCCGGGGCCAACGTCCTGACTTTC CASSRRQGLMKPGANVLTF
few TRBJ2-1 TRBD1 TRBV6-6 TGTGCCAGCATTAACCGGGACAGACCCATATCGGGCTCCTACAATGAGCAGTTCTTC CASINRDRPISGSYNEQFF
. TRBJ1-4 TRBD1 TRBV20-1 TGCAGTGCCAAAAACAGGGGAGCTAATGAAAAACTGTTTTTT CSAKNRGANEKLFF
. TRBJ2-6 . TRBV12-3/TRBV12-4 TGTGCCAGCGGACCAGAGAGGGCCAACGTCCTGACTTTC CASGPERANVLTF
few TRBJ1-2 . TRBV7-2 TGTGCCAGCAGCCTTTCGGCCGGGTCAGGCTACACCTTC CASSLSAGSGYTF
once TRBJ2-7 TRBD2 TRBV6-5 TGTGCCAGCAGTTACTCGGCTAGCGGGACCTACGAGCAGTACTTC CASSYSASGTYEQYF
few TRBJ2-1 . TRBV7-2 TGTGCCAGCAGCGGGCGTAGGAGGGGTGAGCAGTTCTTC CASSGRRRGEQFF
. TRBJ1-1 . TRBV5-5 TGTGCCAGCAGCTTTACCCCACGGGGTACTGAAGCTTTCTTT CASSFTPRGTEAFF
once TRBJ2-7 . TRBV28 TGTGCCAGCAGTTTCCCCGCGGGCCAGGGGCTAAGCGAGCAGTACTTC CASSFPAGQGLSEQYF
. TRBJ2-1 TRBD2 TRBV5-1 TGCGCCAGCAGCTGGGATGCACTAGCGGGGGGAAGGAATGAGCAGTTCTTC CASSWDALAGGRNEQFF
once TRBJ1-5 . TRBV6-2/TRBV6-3 TGTGCCAGCAGTGAAGATCGGGTCGAAAATCAGCCCCAGCATTTT CASSEDRVENQPQHF
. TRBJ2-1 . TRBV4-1 TGCGCCAGCAGCCAAGATGGGATAGCCAGCTACAATGAGCAGTTCTTC CASSQDGIASYNEQFF
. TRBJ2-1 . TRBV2 TGTGCCAGCTCGCGCGAGTCAGGGGCGGAAGATGGAGAGTTCTTC CASSRESGAEDGEFF
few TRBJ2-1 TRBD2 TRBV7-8 TGTGCCAGCAGCCAAACCGGGACTAGCGGTTTCAACTCCTACAATGAGCAGTTCTTC CASSQTGTSGFNSYNEQFF
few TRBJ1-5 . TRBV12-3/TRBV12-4 TGTGCCAGCAGTCAGTTCGACAGGTCAAGTCAGCCCCAGCATTTT CASSQFDRSSQPQHF
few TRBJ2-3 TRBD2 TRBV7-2 TGTGCCAGCAGCGGCGCTAGCGGGGTGACAGATACGCAGTATTTT CASSGASGVTDTQYF
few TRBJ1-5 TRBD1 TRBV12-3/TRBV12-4 TGTGCCAGCAGTACAGGACAGGGGGCTTTTAGCAATCAGCCCCAGCATTTT CASSTGQGAFSNQPQHF
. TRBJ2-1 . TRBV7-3 TGTGCCAGCAGCGGGGGGGGTCTCAGGGGCAATGAGCAGTTCTTC CASSGGGLRGNEQFF
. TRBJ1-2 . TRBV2 TGTGCCAGGGACCCCCGGGGCGATATATATGGCTACACCTTC CARDPRGDIYGYTF
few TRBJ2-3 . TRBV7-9 TGTGCCAGCAGCTTAGCGCCCGGGACCGGGCGTACAGATACGCAGTATTTT CASSLAPGTGRTDTQYF
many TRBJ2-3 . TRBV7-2 TGTGCCAGCAGCTTAGTCGGAGGGGGAGGGCCGACAGATACGCAGTATTTT CASSLVGGGGPTDTQYF
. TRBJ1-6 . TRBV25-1 TGTGCCAGCAGCAGGGAGGGCAGACGAACGTTTAATTCACCCCTCCACTTT CASSREGRRTFNSPLHF
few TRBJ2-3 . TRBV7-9 TGTGCCAGCAGCTTGATCCAGTCTTTTGATACGCAGTATTTT CASSLIQSFDTQYF
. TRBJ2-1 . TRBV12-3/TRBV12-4 TGTGCCAGCCTCGCGTCCTACAATGAGCAGTTCTTC CASLASYNEQFF
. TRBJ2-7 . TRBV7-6 TGTGCCAGCAGCCCGCTCCCGGGACAAGGCTACGAGCAGTACTTC CASSPLPGQGYEQYF
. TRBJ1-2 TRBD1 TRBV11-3 TGTGCCAGCAGCTCCCGACAGGGTCTAAGAGGCTATGGCTACACCTTC CASSSRQGLRGYGYTF
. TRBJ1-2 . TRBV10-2 TGCGCCACCTTTTTGTCTAGTGGCTACACCTTC CATFLSSGYTF
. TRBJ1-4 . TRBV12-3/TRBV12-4 TGTGCCAGCAGGGGAAATGAAAAACTGTTTTTT CASRGNEKLFF
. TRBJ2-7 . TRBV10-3 TGTGCCATCGGGGGGACCTACGAGCAGTACTTC CAIGGTYEQYF
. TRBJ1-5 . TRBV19 TGTGCCAGTACCGGGGTTAATAGCAATCAGCCCCAGCATTTT CASTGVNSNQPQHF
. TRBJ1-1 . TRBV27 TGTGCCAGCAGTTTCGGTGGAGGGGCTTACACTGAAGCTTTCTTT CASSFGGGAYTEAFF
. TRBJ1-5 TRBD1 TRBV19 TGTGCCAGTAGGACGAAACAGGGGGCAGGTCAGCCCCAGCATTTT CASRTKQGAGQPQHF
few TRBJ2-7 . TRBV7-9 TGTGCCAGCAGCTTAGCTGACGGGACCCTCGAGCAGTACTTC CASSLADGTLEQYF